This entry concerns a single TCR beta chain. Its antigen is still unknown. No much larger clone is present one base from it, and per-base qualities are unavailable. The data were obtained in a study of cytomegalovirus exposure and HLA in healthy donors (dated by TCRdb to about 2017). For the study in its entirety: An earlier analysis of 587 of the donors reported over 250 Gb of sequence data and about 120 million unique TCR beta sequences obtained from about 179 million T cells. About 300 gigabases of sequencing data and around 88 million unique TCR sequences made up an early release that covered 500 to 700 HLA-typed donors. Of the roughly 390 genotyped donors, approximately 80% were placed in the genetic ancestry cluster associated with self-reported Caucasian donors. The study aimed to test whether cataloging public T cell receptors could reveal signatures of past pathogen exposure. Using immunosequencing, the study profiled T cell repertoires from approximately 700 subjects and related those repertoires to cytomegalovirus serostatus. A separate validation cohort of approximately 120 different subjects was used in addition to the roughly 620-subject first cohort. To predict cytomegalovirus infection status, the study combined high-throughput TCR immunosequencing, statistical association of individual TCRs with disease status, and machine learning. In a later analysis, previously published TCR beta repertoires from several hundred donors were re-analyzed and high-resolution HLA genotyping was added so that TCR occurrence patterns could be studied. Rather than using new phenotypic data, the later analysis identified candidate immune exposures from TCR beta sequences and from how often those sequences occurred across donors. An earlier analysis of approximately 500 of the donors applied high-throughput TCR beta sequencing to assess whether each TCR beta V gene segment acted as functional or pseudogenic. Alongside the repertoire data, information on donor age, sex, ethnicity and CMV serostatus was compiled. A later genetic analysis took genome-wide SNP genotypes for about 55% of the 666 donors and used that subset as a discovery cohort. Every repertoire in the discovery cohort had been generated on one and the same sequencing platform. HLA typing covered class I and class II loci at four-digit resolution. Typing coverage varied by locus: about 620-630 donors for A, B, C, DRB1 and DQB1; approximately 500 for DQA1; approximately 610 for DPA1; about 450 for DPB1. Because of strong linkage in the cohort, 4 to 6 DR-DQ haplotypes were treated as single units for association and clustering. Across some 400 genotyped donors of the cohort, an average of roughly 200,000 unique TCR beta nucleotide sequences per donor were sequenced, and roughly a sixth of those sequences were non-productive. What the research found in general, with its limitations: The presence/absence analyses assumed that sequencing depth was roughly uniform across donors, and that assumption may not be true. The classifier was reported to diagnose cytomegalovirus status with high specificity and sensitivity in both the original and validation cohorts. According to a later analysis, parvovirus B19, influenza, CMV and Epstein-Barr virus appeared linked to several top co-occurrence clusters. Compared with the roughly 710-donor mean, donors in an Asian-associated ancestry cluster had fewer N-insertions in productive TCRs, according to a later genetic analysis. In a later analysis, the rate of TCR association differed among HLA loci, with DRB1 alleles having the most associated TCRs and HLA-C alleles having the fewest. In a later analysis, 15,000 to 20,000 TCR beta sequences were associated with specific HLA alleles at a false discovery rate of 0.05. In a later analysis, most CMV-associated TCR beta chains were found to appear HLA-restricted, with HLA associations seemingly driven largely by CMV exposure. A later analysis found that HLA-associated TCR beta chains were more clonally expanded and had lower generation probabilities than equally common non-associated chains. Linkage disequilibrium might explain the correlated functional status among segregating V segments, but an unknown experimental factor could not be excluded. In an earlier analysis of approximately 600 of the donors, most TCR beta V segments were observed in productive rearrangements about 87% or about 30% of the time, broadly matching IMGT annotations. A cluster of highly shared sequence variants was judged likely to represent a technical artifact of the sequencing pipeline. The authors suggested that the approach could potentially be extended to other disease states and immunological phenotypes. Strong co-occurrence of HLA alleles, especially DR and DQ, made assigning TCR associations to individual alleles difficult. V-gene and J-gene trimming of TCR beta chains was associated with a missense DCLRE1C variant in a later genetic analysis, and the association was replicated in an independent cohort. CMV serostatus was the only immune exposure information available for the cohort. Across donors, most TCR sequences were observed very rarely, whereas some public TCRs were present in many individuals. Because HLA typing was missing for some donors at each locus, association tests included only the typed subset. Some IMGT-functional V segments, including TRBV6-2 and TRBV6-3, could not be told apart with the 87-base-pair reads, so those segments were excluded. A further reported finding was that TCR beta sequences accurately predicted the HLA-A and HLA-B alleles for most subjects in the first cohort. This cohort had only TCR beta chains sequenced, and the lack of alpha or paired-chain data limited which features could be detected. The study listed 150 to 200 TCR beta chains as associated with cytomegalovirus. Roughly 17 rarely observed V segments, including chromosome 9 orphons, were excluded from the earlier analysis of almost 600 of the donors because counts were too low. In vitro tests confirmed that a few of the cytomegalovirus-associated TCR beta chains recognize cytomegalovirus antigens.

In total, over 600 healthy bone marrow donors made up the cohort. Cohort members were all nominally healthy when sampled, although unrecorded immune exposures were likely present. The donor tested CMV seropositive and was one of the 289 seropositive cohort members. A peripheral blood sample was collected from each donor, and TCR beta sequencing was performed on peripheral blood mononuclear cells. Genomic DNA extraction from the blood cell samples was performed with the Qiagen DNeasy Blood Extraction Kit. The CDR3 measures 19 amino acids from cysteine to phenylalanine. CDR3 DNA only is kept here, 57 bases in frame from base 1. CDR1 is given as SGHTA and CDR2 as FQGNSA, both from the germline V gene. Deletion took 5 bases off V and 0 bases off J, with a span of 23 bases between the germline ends. Library preparation was by the immunoSEQ multiplex PCR assay. A mixture of 60 forward primers for TCR Vbeta segments and 13 reverse primers for TCR Jbeta segments was used in the multiplex PCR. Amplification of the CDR3 region of rearranged TCR beta genes was performed with a multiplex PCR assay on genomic DNA. The Illumina HiSeq System was used to sequence the amplified TCR beta libraries as 87-base-pair reads. The original pipeline was this. A later analysis tallied around 80 million unique TCR beta chains across the 666 repertoires, and around 9.9 million of those chains were shared by two or more donors. To remove PCR and sequencing errors, raw reads were error-corrected and collapsed into unique sequences using a nearest-neighbor algorithm that merged closely related sequences. CDR3 sequences were aligned to IMGT reference sequences to assign V, D and J gene segments. Each retained sequence needed at least a six-nucleotide match to both a V gene segment and a J gene segment. A rearrangement was called productive if the CDR3 had no stop codons and remained in frame with V and J, and every other rearrangement was called non-productive. CDR3 was defined by IMGT convention, running from the second conserved V-encoded cysteine to the conserved J-encoded phenylalanine. The earlier analysis of 450 to 750 of the donors excluded any sequence lacking an unambiguous match to a single V gene segment. An earlier analysis of several hundred of the donors classified V segments as functional when productive rearrangements were above 56.7% and as segregating when the standard deviation between donors was above 5%. To diagnose cytomegalovirus status from the catalog of TCR beta chain sequences, a statistical classification framework was built. V and J gene assignment, in a later analysis, came from comparing TCR nucleotide sequences with IMGT/GENE-DB human TR gene sequences. The TCRdist pipeline was used in a later analysis to assign CDR3 sequences and most-parsimonious VDJ recombination scenarios. In a later analysis, each TCR beta chain was defined by its CDR3 amino acid sequence together with its V-gene family, and reads lacking a unique V-gene family were excluded. As a way to deal with suspected cross-contamination and a sequencing artifact, a later analysis dropped 450 to 600 nucleotide sequences that were highly shared and had low generation probability. A later analysis calculated a clonal expansion index for each public chain from normalized within-repertoire ranks of inferred template counts. A later analysis computed generation probabilities with a VDJ recombination model fitted to out-of-frame rearrangements, and checked the results against IGoR. Hypergeometric tests were used in a later analysis to score TCR-TCR, TCR-HLA and TCR-CMV co-occurrence, with a repertoire-size bias correction applied to the TCR pairs. To estimate false discovery rates, a later analysis permuted the HLA or CMV assignments 20 times. In a later analysis, co-occurring TCRs were grouped using DBSCAN, and TCRdist sequence similarity was added for clustering within HLA-allele-positive subsets. Repertoires with fewer than 30,000 or more than 120,000 public chains were left out of co-occurrence clustering, as were five repertoires with anomalous nucleotide sharing. This immuneACCESS table, as held by TCRdb, lists in-frame sequences with V and J called but not all clones. Of the missing ones, under half trace to an unresolved V gene in checked studies; the others have no known cause. The V and J calls and the clone size are those of that table, but D and trimming were determined from the DNA. For this sample the table gives 190,000 or so clones, of which 79% were detected only once. The ten top clones hold 1.5% of the sample.

The rearrangement combines TRBV7-2 with TRBJ2-1; perhaps TRBD1 is the D gene, with 6 bases matching. This TCR derives from a girl aged 10-17 years in good health and CMV-seropositive. The sequenced material came from PBMCs. The CDR3 protein sequence reads: CASSPRLIQGSTSYNEQFF. In nucleotides, the sequence is TGTGCCAGCAGCCCCCGACTCATACAGGGATCCACCTCCTACAATGAGCAGTTCTTC.